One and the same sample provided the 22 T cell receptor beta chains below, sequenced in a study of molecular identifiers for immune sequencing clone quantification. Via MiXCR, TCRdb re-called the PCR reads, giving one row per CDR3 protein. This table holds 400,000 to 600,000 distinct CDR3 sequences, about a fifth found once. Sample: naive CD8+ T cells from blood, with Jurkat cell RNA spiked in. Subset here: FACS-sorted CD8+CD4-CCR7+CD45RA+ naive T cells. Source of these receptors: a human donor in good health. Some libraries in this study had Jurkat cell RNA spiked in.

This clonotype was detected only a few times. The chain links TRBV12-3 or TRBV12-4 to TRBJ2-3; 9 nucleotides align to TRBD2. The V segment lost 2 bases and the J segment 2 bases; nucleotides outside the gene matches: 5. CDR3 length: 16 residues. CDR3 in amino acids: CASSLTGLADTDTQYF. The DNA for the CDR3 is TGTGCCAGCAGTTTAACGGGACTAGCCGACACAGATACGCAGTATTTT.

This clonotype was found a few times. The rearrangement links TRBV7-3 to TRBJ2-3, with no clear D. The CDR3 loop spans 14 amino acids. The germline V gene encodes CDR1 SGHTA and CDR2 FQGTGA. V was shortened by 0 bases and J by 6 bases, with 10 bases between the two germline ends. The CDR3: CASSLTGGKDTQYF. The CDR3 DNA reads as TGTGCCAGCAGCTTAACGGGCGGAAAGGATACGCAGTATTTT.

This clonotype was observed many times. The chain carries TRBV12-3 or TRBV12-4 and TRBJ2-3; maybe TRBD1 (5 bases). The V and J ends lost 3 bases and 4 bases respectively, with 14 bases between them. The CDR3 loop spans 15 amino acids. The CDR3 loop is CASSLTPWGADTQYF. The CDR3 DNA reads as TGTGCCAGCAGTTTGACACCCTGGGGCGCAGATACGCAGTATTTT.

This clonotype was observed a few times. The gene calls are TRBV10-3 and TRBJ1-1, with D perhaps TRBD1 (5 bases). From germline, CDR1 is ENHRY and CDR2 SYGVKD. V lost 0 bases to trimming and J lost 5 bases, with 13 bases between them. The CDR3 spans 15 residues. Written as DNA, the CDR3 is TGTGCCATCAGTGAGTCGGGGGGGTATTCGACTGAAGCTTTCTTT. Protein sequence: CAISESGGYSTEAFF.

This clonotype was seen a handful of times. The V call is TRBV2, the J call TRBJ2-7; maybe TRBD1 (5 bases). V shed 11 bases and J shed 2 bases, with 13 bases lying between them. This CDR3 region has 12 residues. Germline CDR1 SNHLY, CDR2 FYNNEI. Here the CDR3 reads CAGMDTTYEQYF. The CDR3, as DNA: TGTGCCGGGATGGACACGACCTACGAGCAGTACTTC.

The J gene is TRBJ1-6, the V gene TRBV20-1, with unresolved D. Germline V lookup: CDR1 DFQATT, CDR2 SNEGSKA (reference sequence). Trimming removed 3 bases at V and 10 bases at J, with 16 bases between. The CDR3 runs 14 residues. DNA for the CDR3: TGCAGTGCTAGGACCTCAGAACCCCGGTCACCCCTCCACTTT. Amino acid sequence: CSARTSEPRSPLHF.

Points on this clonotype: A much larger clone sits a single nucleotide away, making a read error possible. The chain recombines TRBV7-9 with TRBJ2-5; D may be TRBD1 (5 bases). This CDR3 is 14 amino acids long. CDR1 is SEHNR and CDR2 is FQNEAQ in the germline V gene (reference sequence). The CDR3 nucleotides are TGTGCCAGCTGCTTAGACAGCTCTAAAGAGACCCAGTACTTC. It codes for CASCLDSSKETQYF.

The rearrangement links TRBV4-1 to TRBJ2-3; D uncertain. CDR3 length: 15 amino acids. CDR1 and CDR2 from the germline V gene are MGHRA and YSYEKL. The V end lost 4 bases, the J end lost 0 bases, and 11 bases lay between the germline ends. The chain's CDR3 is CASSRSTYSTDTQYF. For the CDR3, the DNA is TGCGCCAGCAGCCGTTCGACTTATAGCACAGATACGCAGTATTTT.

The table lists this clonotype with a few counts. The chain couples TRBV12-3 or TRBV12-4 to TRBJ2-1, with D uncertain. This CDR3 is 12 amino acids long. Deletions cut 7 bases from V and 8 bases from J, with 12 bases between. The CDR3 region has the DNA TGTGCCAGCACCCCGGATGGGCATGAGCAGTTCTTC. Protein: CASTPDGHEQFF.

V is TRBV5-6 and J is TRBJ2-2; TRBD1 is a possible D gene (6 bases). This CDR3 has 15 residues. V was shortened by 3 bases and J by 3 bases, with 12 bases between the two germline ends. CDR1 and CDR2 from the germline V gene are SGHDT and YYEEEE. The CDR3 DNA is TGTGCCAGCAGCTCTGACAGGTCGGACACCGGGGAGCTGTTTTTT. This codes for CASSSDRSDTGELFF.

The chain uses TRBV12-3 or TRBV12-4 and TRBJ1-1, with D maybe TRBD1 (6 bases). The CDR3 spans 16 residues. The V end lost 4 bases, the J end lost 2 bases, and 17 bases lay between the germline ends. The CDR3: CASSSLQGPLNTEAFF. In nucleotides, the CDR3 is TGTGCCAGCAGTTCCTTACAGGGACCCCTTAACACTGAAGCTTTCTTT.

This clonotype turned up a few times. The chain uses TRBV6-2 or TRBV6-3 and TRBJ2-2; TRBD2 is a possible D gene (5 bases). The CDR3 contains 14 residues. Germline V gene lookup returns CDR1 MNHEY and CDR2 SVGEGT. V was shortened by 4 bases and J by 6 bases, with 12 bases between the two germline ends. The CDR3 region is CASSSYPGAGELFF. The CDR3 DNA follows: TGTGCCAGCAGTTCCTACCCCGGGGCCGGGGAGCTGTTTTTT.

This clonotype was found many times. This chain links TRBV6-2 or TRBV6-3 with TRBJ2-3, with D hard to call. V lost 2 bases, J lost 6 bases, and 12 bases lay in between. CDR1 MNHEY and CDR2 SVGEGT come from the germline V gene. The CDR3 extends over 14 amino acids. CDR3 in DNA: TGTGCCAGCAGTTACGACGTAGAGTCCGATACGCAGTATTTT. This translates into CASSYDVESDTQYF.

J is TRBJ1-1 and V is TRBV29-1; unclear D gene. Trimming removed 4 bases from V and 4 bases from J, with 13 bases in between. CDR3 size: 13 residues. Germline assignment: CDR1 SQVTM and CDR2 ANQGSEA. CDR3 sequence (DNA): TGCAGCGTTGTAACGGGGTTGGTCACTGAAGCTTTCTTT. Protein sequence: CSVVTGLVTEAFF.

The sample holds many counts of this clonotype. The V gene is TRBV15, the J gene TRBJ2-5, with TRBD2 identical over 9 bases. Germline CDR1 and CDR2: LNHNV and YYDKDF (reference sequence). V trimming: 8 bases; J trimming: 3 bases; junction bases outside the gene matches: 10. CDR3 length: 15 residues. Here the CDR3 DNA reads TGTGCCACCCTACTTCGGGCTAGCGGGGAAGAGACCCAGTACTTC. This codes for CATLLRASGEETQYF.

The CDR3 region has the DNA TGTGCCAGTAGTATCGTAGCGGGAGGGCTAGATACGCAGTATTTT. It yields the protein CASSIVAGGLDTQYF. The chain carries TRBV19 and TRBJ2-3, with 11 positions matching TRBD2. The CDR3 is 15 amino acids. Germline assignment: CDR1 LNHDA and CDR2 SQIVND (reference sequence). The V and J ends lost 3 bases and 5 bases, in that order; junction bases with no gene match: 4.

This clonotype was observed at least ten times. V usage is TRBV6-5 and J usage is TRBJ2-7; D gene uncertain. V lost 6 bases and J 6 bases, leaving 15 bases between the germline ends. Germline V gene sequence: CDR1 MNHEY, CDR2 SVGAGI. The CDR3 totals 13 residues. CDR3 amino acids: CASSPGPVGEQYF. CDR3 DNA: TGTGCCAGCAGCCCCGGCCCGGTGGGCGAGCAGTACTTC.

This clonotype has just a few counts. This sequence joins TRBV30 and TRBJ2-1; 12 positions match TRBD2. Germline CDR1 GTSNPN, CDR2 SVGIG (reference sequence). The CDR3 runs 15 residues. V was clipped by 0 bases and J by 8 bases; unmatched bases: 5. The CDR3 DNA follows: TGTGCCTGGAGTGTTTCTAGCGGGGGGGTCGATGAGCAGTTCTTC. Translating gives CAWSVSSGGVDEQFF.

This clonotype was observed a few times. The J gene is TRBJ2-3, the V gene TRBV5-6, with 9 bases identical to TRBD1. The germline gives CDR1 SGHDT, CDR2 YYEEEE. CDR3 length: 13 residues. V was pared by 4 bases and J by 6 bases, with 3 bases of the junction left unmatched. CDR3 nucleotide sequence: TGTGCCAGCAGCCGGGACAGGGCTGATACGCAGTATTTT. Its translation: CASSRDRADTQYF.

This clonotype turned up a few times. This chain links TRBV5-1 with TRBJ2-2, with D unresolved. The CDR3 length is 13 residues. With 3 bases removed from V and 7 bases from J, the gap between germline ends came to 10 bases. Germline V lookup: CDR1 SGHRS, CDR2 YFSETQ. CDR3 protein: CASSWAGNGELFF. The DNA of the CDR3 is TGCGCCAGCAGCTGGGCTGGGAACGGGGAGCTGTTTTTT.

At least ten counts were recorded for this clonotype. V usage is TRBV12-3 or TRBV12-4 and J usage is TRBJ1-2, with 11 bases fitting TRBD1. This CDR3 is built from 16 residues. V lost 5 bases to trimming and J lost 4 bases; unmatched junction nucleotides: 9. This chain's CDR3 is CASSARDRGLRYGYTF. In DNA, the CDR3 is TGTGCCAGCAGTGCAAGGGACAGGGGGTTGCGCTATGGCTACACCTTC.

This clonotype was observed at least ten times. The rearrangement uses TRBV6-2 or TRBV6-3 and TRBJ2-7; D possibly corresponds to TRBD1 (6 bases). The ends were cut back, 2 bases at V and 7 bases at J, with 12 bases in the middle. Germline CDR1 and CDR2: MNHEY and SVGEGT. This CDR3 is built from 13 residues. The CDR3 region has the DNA TGTGCCAGCAGTTACCCCGGACAGACGGAGCAGTACTTC. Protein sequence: CASSYPGQTEQYF.